The sequence of this T cell receptor (beta chain) was determined in a study of CXCR3-negative and CXCR3-positive naive CD8 T cells. The study, taken as a whole, reports: CXCR3-positive naive cells had more hydrophobic TRB CDR3s than CXCR3-negative naive cells.

Naive CD8+ T cells were CD45RO-CCR7+CD27+CD95-. 5' RACE with UMI labels generated the TRB cDNA libraries. Following a re-call of the 5' RACE reads, TCRdb has one entry per CDR3 protein and lacks DNA. Its table records about 86,000 distinct CDR3 sequences. Germline-derived CDR1 and CDR2 are SGHRS and YFSETQ. The CDR3 consists of 15 residues. In regard to this clonotype: Antigen specificity is unknown.

Specimen: naive CXCR3+ CD8+ T cells from blood. As for subset: CD45RO-CCR7+CD27+CD95- naive CD8+ T cells expressing CXCR3 (TNR3+). This TCR derives from a human donor in good health. Some clones in this sample may be carry-over from other donors' samples. This sequence joins TRBV5-1 and TRBJ2-1; TCRdb gives TRBD2 as the D gene, but with no DNA this cannot be confirmed. Here the CDR3 reads CASSLTSGRYNEQFF.